The 2 T cell receptor beta chains presented below share a single source sample, sequenced in a study of prognosis after radiotherapy for stage I lung cancer. Genomic DNA was the source, and TCR beta CDR3 was amplified from it by two-round multiplex PCR. Primers (each specific to one TRBV or TRBJ gene) were used in first-round PCR. TCRdb called the multiplex PCR reads again in MiXCR, with one record for every CDR3 protein. The sample lists around 19,000 distinct CDR3 sequences; 40% to 55% were seen once. The specimen comprised PBMCs, sampled before or after stereotactic body radiation therapy (not recorded which). The receptors derive from a donor of 50 years or more with non-small cell lung cancer.

As for this clonotype: The germline gene is not matched at one end of the junction; a read error may be the cause. The V and J genes are TRBV12-3 or TRBV12-4 and TRBJ2-7; D is unresolved. The CDR3 runs to 12 residues. The CDR3 nucleotides are TGTGCCAGCAGGAGGAACCGATCCCCCTCCTCGTTC. This codes for CASRRNRSPSSF.

The table lists this clonotype with many counts. This chain joins TRBV3-1 and TRBJ2-5, with no clear D. V lost 1 base to trimming and J lost 1 base, with 7 bases between them. Germline lookup yields CDR1 LGHDT and CDR2 YNNKEL (reference sequence). The CDR3 is 14 residues long. The CDR3 loop is CASSQGHTQETQYF. The DNA of the CDR3 is TGTGCCAGCAGCCAAGGTCACACCCAAGAGACCCAGTACTTC.